The 10 T cell receptor beta chains listed next were all sequenced from one sample in a study of CD8 T cells in ankylosing spondylitis. Study-level points and caveats: Blood of patients with ankylosing spondylitis appeared to be characterized by a TCR beta motif of roughly eight highly homologous variants.

Their target antigens are unknown. TCRdb analysed the 5' RACE reads with MiXCR anew, one entry per CDR3 protein. The table shows hundreds of thousands of distinct CDR3 sequences, with about 11% occurring only once. Sequencing was carried out using blood, either unsorted or a sorted T cell fraction (not recorded which). The receptors were gathered from a male donor with ankylosing spondylitis.

This clonotype turned up a few times. V usage is TRBV6-2 or TRBV6-3 and J usage is TRBJ2-7; TRBD1 is a possible D gene (6 bases). Germline assignment: CDR1 MNHEY and CDR2 SVGEGT. Trimming stripped 2 bases from V and 6 bases from J, with 17 bases between. The CDR3 is made up of 15 amino acids. The CDR3 loop is CASSYRQRTALEQYF. The CDR3 DNA reads as TGTGCCAGCAGTTACAGACAACGGACAGCCCTCGAGCAGTACTTC.

This sequence joins TRBV7-2 and TRBJ1-4; unclear D gene. Trimming took 1 base from V and 10 from J, leaving 13 bases between them. CDR3 length: 14 residues. Germline assignment: CDR1 SGHTA and CDR2 FQGNSA. The CDR3 here is CASSLVPRLGKLFF. In nucleotides, the CDR3 is TGTGCCAGCAGCTTAGTACCCCGGTTGGGAAAACTGTTTTTT. The full variable domain, in which reference TRBV7-2 and TRBJ1-4 provide the parts outside the CDR3, is GAGVSQSPSNKVTEKGKDVELRCDPISGHTALYWYRQSLGQGLEFLIYFQGNSAPDKSGLPSDRFSAERTGGSVSTLTIQRTQQEDSAVYLCASSLVPRLGKLFFGSGTQLSVL.

This clonotype turned up a few times. The rearrangement links TRBV20-1 to TRBJ2-3; 10 nucleotides line up with TRBD2. CDR1 is DFQATT and CDR2 is SNEGSKA in the germline V gene (reference sequence). This CDR3 spans 15 amino acids. J gave up 2 bases and V 6 bases, and 8 bases lay outside the gene matches. This chain's CDR3 is CSARRTSGYTDTQYF. The CDR3 region has the DNA TGCAGTGCCCGCAGGACTAGCGGTTACACAGATACGCAGTATTTT.

This clonotype showed up many times. In DNA, the CDR3 is TGTGCCAGCAGCTTATTAGGGTACACTGAAGCTTTCTTT. This translates into CASSLLGYTEAFF. This chain joins TRBV7-3 and TRBJ1-1; no firm D call. Germline V lookup: CDR1 SGHTA, CDR2 FQGTGA. Deletions cut 2 bases from V and 3 bases from J, with 7 bases between. There are 13 residues in the CDR3.

In this sample, this clonotype turned up a few times. The chain joins TRBV6-1 to TRBJ1-1; 11 bases map to TRBD1. CDR3 size: 13 residues. The V gene end was trimmed by 6 bases and the J gene end by 6 bases; junction bases not matched to a gene: 3. The V gene's germline CDR1 is MNHNS and CDR2 SASEGT. CDR3 amino acids: CASRGTGGSEAFF. The CDR3 nucleotides are TGTGCCAGCAGGGGGACAGGGGGATCTGAAGCTTTCTTT.

This clonotype was seen at least ten times. The V gene is TRBV29-1, the J gene TRBJ2-3; D gene uncertain. The V gene lost 7 bases and the J gene lost 2 bases, with 10 bases spanning the gap. The CDR3 consists of 12 residues. CDR1 and CDR2 (germline): SQVTM, ANQGSEA. CDR3 region: CSAPQNTDTQYF. The DNA of the CDR3 is TGCAGCGCTCCCCAAAACACAGATACGCAGTATTTT.

CDR3 sequence: CSVGGRAARTQYF. CDR3 DNA sequence: TGCAGCGTTGGGGGCCGGGCGGCCCGGACCCAGTACTTC. The J gene is TRBJ2-5, the V gene TRBV29-1, with a tentative D call TRBD1 (5 bases). Germline loops: CDR1 SQVTM, CDR2 ANQGSEA. Trimming removed 4 bases at V and 7 bases at J, with 16 bases between. The CDR3 has 13 residues.

This clonotype appeared a few times. This chain links TRBV20-1 with TRBJ2-7, with TRBD2 as a possible D gene (6 bases). The germline CDR1 and CDR2 sequences are DFQATT and SNEGSKA (reference sequence). The CDR3 consists of 19 residues. Trimming stripped 0 bases from V and 4 bases from J, with 28 bases between. The CDR3 coding sequence is TGCAGTGCTAGAGATCCCCTGTTCTCCGGGACTCAATTTTCTTACGAGCAGTACTTC. Translated: CSARDPLFSGTQFSYEQYF.

J is TRBJ2-7 and V is TRBV7-2, with unresolved D. Germline-derived CDR1 and CDR2 are SGHTA and FQGNSA. Trimming shortened V by 3 bases and J by 0 bases, and 9 bases separated the two germline ends. This CDR3 region has 14 residues. CDR3 nucleotides: TGTGCCAGCAGCTTCGGCACAAGCTCCTACGAGCAGTACTTC. It encodes CASSFGTSSYEQYF.

V is TRBV24-1 and J is TRBJ2-3; maybe TRBD2 (5 bases). V was clipped by 3 bases and J by 0 bases, with 6 bases between them. Germline-derived CDR1 and CDR2 are KGHDR and SFDVKD. The CDR3 has 14 amino acids. The CDR3 sequence is CATSDSGSTDTQYF. The CDR3 nucleotides read TGTGCCACCAGTGATAGCGGTAGCACAGATACGCAGTATTTT.